Sequencing of this T cell receptor (beta chain) was carried out in a study of OX40 agonist ivuxolimab in advanced cancers. Study at large: Ivuxolimab is a fully human IgG2 antibody that activates OX40 (CD134). Patients enrolled in dose escalation were diagnosed with hepatocellular carcinoma, melanoma, renal cell or head and neck cancer.

CDR3 length: 16 amino acids. J lost 0 bases, V lost 3 bases, and 8 bases had no gene match. Germline V CDR1 and CDR2: SGHKS, YYEKEE (reference sequence). As for this clone: What it binds is unknown.

Study outcomes and limitations: There was clonal expansion of CD4+ and CD8+ blood T cells by week 6 at 0.1 to 3.0 mg/kg. Normalized T-cell clonal expansion was also low in some nonresponders.

TCRdb keeps only in-frame clones here, not all; method: immunoSEQ multiplex PCR. The table lists tens of thousands of clones, 80% to 90% of them singletons. The genes are TRBV5-5 and TRBJ1-1; 7 bases align to TRBD1. The receptor comes from an adult with an advanced solid tumor such as melanoma, head and neck, liver or kidney cancer. The sequences come from CD4+ or CD8+ T cells sorted from blood, collected in a trial of the OX40 agonist ivuxolimab. CDR3 in amino acids: CASSSWIGGMNTEAFF. For the CDR3, the DNA is TGTGCCAGCAGCTCATGGATAGGGGGCATGAACACTGAAGCTTTCTTT.